The present T cell receptor beta chain was sequenced within a study of shared clonotypes between healthy human individuals. CDR1 is SGHTA and CDR2 is FQGNSA in the germline V gene. V lost 6 bases, J lost 0 bases, and 8 bases lay in between. This CDR3 is built from 13 residues. The repertoire was sequenced with immunoSEQ multiplex PCR; TCRdb's copy has only in-frame clones and lacks some. The repertoire holds about 2.4 million clones, with roughly 93% as singletons. The sequenced sample consisted of naive CD4+ T cells from PBMCs. The subset is: CD45RA+ positively selected. J is TRBJ1-1 and V is TRBV7-2; D gene uncertain. This TCR came from a man aged 18 to 30 in good health. Some clones in this sample may be carry-over from other donors' samples. The CDR3 DNA follows: TGTGCCAGCAGGAAGACGCTGAACACTGAAGCTTTCTTT. Translated: CASRKTLNTEAFF.